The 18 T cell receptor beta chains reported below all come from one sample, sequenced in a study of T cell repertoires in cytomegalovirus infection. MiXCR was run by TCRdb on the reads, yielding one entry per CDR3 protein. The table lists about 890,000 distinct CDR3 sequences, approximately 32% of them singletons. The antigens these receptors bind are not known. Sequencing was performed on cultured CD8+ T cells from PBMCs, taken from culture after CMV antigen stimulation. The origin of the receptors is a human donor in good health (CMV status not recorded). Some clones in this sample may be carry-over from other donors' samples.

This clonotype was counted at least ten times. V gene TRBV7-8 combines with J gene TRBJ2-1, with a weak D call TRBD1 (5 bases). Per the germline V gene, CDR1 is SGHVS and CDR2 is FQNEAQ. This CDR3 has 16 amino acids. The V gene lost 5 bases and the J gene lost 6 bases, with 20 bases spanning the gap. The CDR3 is CASSLRVSGLGNEQFF. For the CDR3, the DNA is TGTGCCAGCAGCCTTAGAGTCTCAGGGTTGGGCAATGAGCAGTTCTTC.

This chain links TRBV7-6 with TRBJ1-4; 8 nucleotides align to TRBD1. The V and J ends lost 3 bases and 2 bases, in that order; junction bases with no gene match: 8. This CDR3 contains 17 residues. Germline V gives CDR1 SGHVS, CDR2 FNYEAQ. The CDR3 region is CASSLNRQGLTNEKLFF. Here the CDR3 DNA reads TGTGCCAGCAGCTTGAACCGACAGGGGTTGACTAATGAAAAACTGTTTTTT.

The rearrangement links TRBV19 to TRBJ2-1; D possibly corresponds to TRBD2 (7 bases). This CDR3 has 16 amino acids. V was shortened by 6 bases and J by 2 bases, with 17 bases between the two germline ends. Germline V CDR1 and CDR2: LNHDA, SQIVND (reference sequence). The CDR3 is CASSSRGGHPYNEQFF. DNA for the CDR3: TGTGCCAGTAGCTCTAGGGGGGGACACCCCTACAATGAGCAGTTCTTC.

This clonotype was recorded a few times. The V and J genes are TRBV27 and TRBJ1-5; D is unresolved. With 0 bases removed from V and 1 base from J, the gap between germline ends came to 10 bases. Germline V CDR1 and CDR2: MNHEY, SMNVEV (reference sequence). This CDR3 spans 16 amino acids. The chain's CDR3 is CASSLSKDGSNQPQHF. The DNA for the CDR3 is TGTGCCAGCAGTTTATCGAAGGACGGCAGCAATCAGCCCCAGCATTTT.

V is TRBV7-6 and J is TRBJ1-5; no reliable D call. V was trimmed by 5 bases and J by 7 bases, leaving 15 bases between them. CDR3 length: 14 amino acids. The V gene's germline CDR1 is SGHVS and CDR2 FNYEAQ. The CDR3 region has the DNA TGTGCCAGCAGCCCGGGAGGGCCTACACAGCCCCAGCATTTT. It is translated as CASSPGGPTQPQHF.

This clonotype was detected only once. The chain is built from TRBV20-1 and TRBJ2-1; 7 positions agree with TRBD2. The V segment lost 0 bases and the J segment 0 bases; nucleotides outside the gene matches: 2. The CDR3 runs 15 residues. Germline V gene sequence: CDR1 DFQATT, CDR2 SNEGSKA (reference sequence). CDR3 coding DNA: TGCAGTGCTAGAGAAAGGACTAGCTCCTACAATGAGCAGTTCTTC. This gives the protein CSARERTSSYNEQFF.

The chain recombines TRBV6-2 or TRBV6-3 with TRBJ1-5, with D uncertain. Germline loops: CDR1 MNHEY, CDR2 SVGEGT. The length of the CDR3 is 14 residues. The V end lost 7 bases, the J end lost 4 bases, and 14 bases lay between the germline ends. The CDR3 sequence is CASTFGLLNQPQHF. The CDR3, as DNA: TGTGCCAGCACCTTTGGACTGCTTAATCAGCCCCAGCATTTT.

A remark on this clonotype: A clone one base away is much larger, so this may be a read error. CDR3 protein: CANSLGKDTQYF. The CDR3 coding sequence is TGTGCCAACAGCTTAGGGAAAGATACGCAGTATTTT. The rearrangement joins TRBV7-6 to TRBJ2-3; D remains unclear. Germline values: CDR1 SGHVS, CDR2 FNYEAQ. The CDR3 sequence is 12 residues long. Full variable domain (missing parts from reference TRBV7-6 and TRBJ2-3): GAGVSQSPRYKVTKRGQDVALRCDPISGHVSLYWYRQALGQGPEFLTYFNYEAQQDKSGLPNDRFSAERPEGSISTLTIQRTEQRDSAMYRCANSLGKDTQYFGPGTRLTVL.

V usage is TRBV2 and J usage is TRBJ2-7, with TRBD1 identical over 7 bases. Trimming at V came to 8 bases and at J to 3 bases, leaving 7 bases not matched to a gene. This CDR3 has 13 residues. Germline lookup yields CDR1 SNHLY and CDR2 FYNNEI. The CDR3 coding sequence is TGTGCCAGCTTAGACAGGGCCGACTACGAGCAGTACGTC. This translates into CASLDRADYEQYV.

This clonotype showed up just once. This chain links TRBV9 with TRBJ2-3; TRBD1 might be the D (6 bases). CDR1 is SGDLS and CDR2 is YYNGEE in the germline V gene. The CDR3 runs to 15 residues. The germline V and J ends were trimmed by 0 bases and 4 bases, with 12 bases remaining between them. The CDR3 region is CASSVEGAGADTQYF. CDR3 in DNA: TGTGCCAGCAGCGTAGAAGGGGCAGGGGCAGATACGCAGTATTTT.

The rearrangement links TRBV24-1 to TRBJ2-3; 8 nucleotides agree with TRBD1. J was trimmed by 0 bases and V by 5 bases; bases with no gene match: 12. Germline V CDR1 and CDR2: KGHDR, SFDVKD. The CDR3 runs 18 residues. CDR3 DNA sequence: TGTGCCACCAGTGCTCCCGGACAGGGCCAGATTAGCACAGATACGCAGTATTTT. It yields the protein CATSAPGQGQISTDTQYF.

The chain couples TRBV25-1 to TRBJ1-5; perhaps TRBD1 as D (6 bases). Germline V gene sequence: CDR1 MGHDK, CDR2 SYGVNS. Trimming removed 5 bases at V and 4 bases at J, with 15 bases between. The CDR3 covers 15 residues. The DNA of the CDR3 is TGTGCCAGCAGTCCCGATGGGCAGGGGAATCAGCCCCAGCATTTT. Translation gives CASSPDGQGNQPQHF. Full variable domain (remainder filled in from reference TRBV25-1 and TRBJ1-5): EADIYQTPRYLVIGTGKKITLECSQTMGHDKMYWYQQDPGMELHLIHYSYGVNSTEKGDLSSESTVSRIRTEHFPLTLESARPSHTSQYLCASSPDGQGNQPQHFGDGTRLSIL.

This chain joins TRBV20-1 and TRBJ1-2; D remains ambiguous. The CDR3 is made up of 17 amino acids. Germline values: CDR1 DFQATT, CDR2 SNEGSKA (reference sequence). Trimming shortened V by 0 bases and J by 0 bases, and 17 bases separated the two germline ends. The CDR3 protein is CSARDGGRRVANYGYTF. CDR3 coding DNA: TGCAGTGCTAGAGATGGAGGGAGGAGGGTAGCTAACTATGGCTACACCTTC.

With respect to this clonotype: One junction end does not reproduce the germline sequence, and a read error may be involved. In nucleotides, the CDR3 is TGTGTCAGTACCTTAGCGGGGGGCCTCCTCAATGAGCAGTTCTTC. Translating gives CVSTLAGGLLNEQFF. This rearrangement joins TRBV19 to TRBJ2-1; 10 nucleotides match TRBD2. The germline V gene encodes CDR1 LNHDA and CDR2 SQIVND (reference sequence). This CDR3 spans 15 amino acids.

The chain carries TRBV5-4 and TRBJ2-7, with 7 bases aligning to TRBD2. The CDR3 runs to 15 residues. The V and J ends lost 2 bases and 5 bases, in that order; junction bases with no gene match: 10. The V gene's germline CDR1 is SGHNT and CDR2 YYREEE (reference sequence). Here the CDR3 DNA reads TGTGCCAGCAGCTTTGAGGGAGGGTGGGGGGACGAGCAGTACGTC. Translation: CASSFEGGWGDEQYV.

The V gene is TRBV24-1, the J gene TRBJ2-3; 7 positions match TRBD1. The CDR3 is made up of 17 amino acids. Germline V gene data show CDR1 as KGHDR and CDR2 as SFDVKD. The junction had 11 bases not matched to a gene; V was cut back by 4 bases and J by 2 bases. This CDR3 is CATSDMDRQDSTDTQYF. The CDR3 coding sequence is TGTGCCACCAGTGACATGGACAGGCAAGATTCCACAGATACGCAGTATTTT.

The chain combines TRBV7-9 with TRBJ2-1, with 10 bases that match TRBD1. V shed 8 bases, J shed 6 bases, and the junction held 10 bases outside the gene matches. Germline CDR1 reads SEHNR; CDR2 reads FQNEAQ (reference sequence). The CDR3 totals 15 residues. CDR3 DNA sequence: TGTGCCAGCCCCCCGCGGGGACAGGGGCCCAATGAGCAGTTCTTC. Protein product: CASPPRGQGPNEQFF.

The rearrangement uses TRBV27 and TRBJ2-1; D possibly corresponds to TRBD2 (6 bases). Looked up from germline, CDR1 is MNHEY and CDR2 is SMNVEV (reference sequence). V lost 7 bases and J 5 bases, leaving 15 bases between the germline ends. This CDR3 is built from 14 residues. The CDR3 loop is CASTASGGHNEQFF. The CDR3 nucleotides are TGTGCCAGCACCGCCTCCGGGGGTCACAATGAGCAGTTCTTC.